The clone carrying this T cell receptor (beta chain) was observed at least ten times. Template switching by 5'RACE produced TCR cDNA, adding a universal primer site and UMIs. TCRdb fed the 5' RACE reads into MiXCR, producing one record per CDR3 protein. The sample consists of tens of thousands of distinct CDR3 sequences, around 5.2% of them appearing once. This specimen comes from a study of T cells after yellow fever vaccination. For the study at large: Investigators used CD3, CD45RA, CCR7 and CD95 to sort the EM, EMRA, CM and Tscm memory subsets. The study, taken as a whole, reports: Among primary-vaccination clones, most reappeared after the booster, at roughly 96% for CD4 and about 90% for CD8.

Deletions cut 6 bases from V and 9 bases from J, with 12 bases between. The CDR3 runs to 12 residues. CDR1 and CDR2 (germline): MNHNY, SVGAGI (reference sequence). Source: PBMCs, either bulk or a sorted T-cell subset (CD4+, CD8+, memory, or dextramer-sorted; not recorded which), taken more than 35 days after the first yellow fever vaccination. This chain connects TRBV6-6 to TRBJ2-1; TRBD2 is a possible D gene (6 bases). The clonotype was recovered from a man aged 18 to 29 who received the YFV17D yellow fever vaccine. The DNA for the CDR3 is TGTGCCAGCAGGCCTCCGGGGGTTGAGCAGTTCTTC. Protein sequence: CASRPPGVEQFF.